This TCR beta chain comes out of a study of T cell repertoires in cytomegalovirus infection. Turning to the study itself: Public signatures in TCR beta pointed to CMV infection and matching HLA type.

Study-level results: What dominated the ex vivo response were HLA-C-restricted CMV-specific TCR beta clonotypes. Summed public TCR beta family frequency identified CMV carriers bearing the relevant HLA.

This clonotype came up many times. The antigen is unknown. Each CDR3 protein gets one entry after TCRdb re-called the reads with MiXCR. The sample carries hundreds of thousands of distinct CDR3 sequences, approximately 8.9% recorded once. The source is a human donor in good health (CMV status not recorded). Some clones in this sample may be carry-over from other donors' samples. Sequenced sample: PBMCs.

The CDR3 loop is CASSSGGPGGNTIYF. The CDR3 coding sequence is TGTGCCAGCAGTTCCGGGGGGCCGGGTGGAAACACCATATATTTT. The gene calls are TRBV6-6 and TRBJ1-3, with TRBD1 as a possible D gene (6 bases). The ends were cut back, 4 bases at V and 3 bases at J, with 13 bases in the middle. Germline V gene data show CDR1 as MNHNY and CDR2 as SVGAGI (reference sequence). The CDR3 loop spans 15 amino acids.